This TCR beta chain is from a study of T cells in Graves' hyperthyroidism and ophthalmopathy. Looking at the study overall: Once the initial diagnosis was made, peripheral blood was obtained before any treatment.

This CDR3 contains 15 residues. Germline V gives CDR1 MDHEN, CDR2 SYDVKM. V shed 6 bases and J 5 bases; nucleotides not matched to a gene: 9. Study-wide results and limits: Blood also held most thyroid clonotypes expanded beyond 0.001.

This clonotype was detected many times. Its antigen remains unknown. Graves' hyperthyroidism showing no ophthalmopathy progression within 18 months was considered stable. Investigators excluded patients with uncontrolled infection, other autoimmune disease, pregnancy or lactation. Researchers took RNA transcripts and amplified the TCR beta CDR3 regions from them. RT-PCR in the first round (using the HTBI primer set) targeted the TCR CDR3. MiXCR, run by TCRdb on the multiplex PCR reads, gives a single entry per CDR3 protein. Here the sample spans 300,000 to 450,000 distinct CDR3 sequences, about 15% being singletons.

This clonotype originated in a woman in her 30s with Graves' hyperthyroidism. This chain uses TRBV28 with TRBJ2-7; 11 bases line up with TRBD1. Sequencing input: blood. The DNA for the CDR3 is TGTGCCAGCAGGGATGTCGGGGACAGGGGGAACGAGCAGTACTTC. This gives the protein CASRDVGDRGNEQYF.